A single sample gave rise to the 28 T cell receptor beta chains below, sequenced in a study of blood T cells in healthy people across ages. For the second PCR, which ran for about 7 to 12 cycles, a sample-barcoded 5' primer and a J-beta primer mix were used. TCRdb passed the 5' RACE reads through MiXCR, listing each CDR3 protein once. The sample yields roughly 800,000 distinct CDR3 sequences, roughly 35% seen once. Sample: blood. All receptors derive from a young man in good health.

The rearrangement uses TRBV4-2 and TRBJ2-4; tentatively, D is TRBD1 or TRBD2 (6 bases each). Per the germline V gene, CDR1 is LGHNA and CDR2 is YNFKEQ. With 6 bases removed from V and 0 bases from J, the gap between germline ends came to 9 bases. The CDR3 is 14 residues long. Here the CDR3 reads CASRGGVAKNIQYF. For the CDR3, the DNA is TGTGCCAGCAGGGGGGGCGTAGCCAAAAACATTCAGTACTTC.

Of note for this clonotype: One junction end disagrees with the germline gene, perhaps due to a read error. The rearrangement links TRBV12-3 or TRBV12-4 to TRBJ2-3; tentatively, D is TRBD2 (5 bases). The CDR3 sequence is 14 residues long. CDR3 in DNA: TGTGCCAGCAGTGAACGAGCTAGCACAGATGCGCAGTATTTT. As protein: CASSERASTDAQYF.

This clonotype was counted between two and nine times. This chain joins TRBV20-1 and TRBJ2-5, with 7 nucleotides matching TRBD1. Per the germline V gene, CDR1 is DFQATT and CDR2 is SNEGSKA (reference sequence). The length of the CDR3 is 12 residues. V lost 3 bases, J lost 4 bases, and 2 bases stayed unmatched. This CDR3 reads CSARTGRETQYF. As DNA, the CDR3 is TGCAGTGCTAGGACAGGGCGAGAGACCCAGTACTTC.

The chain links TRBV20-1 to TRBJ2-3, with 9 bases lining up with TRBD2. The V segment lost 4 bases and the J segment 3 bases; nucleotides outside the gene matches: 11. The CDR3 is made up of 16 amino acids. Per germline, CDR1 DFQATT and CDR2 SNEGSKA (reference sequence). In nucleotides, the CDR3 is TGCAGTGCTACACTGGCGGGGGGGCCTTTTACAGATACGCAGTATTTT. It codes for CSATLAGGPFTDTQYF.

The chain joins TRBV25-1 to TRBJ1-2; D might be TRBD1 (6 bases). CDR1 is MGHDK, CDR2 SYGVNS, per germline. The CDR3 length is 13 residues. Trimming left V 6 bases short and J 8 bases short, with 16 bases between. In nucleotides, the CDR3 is TGTGCCAGCAGAAGACAGGACCCCCTCGGCTACACCTTC. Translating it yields CASRRQDPLGYTF.

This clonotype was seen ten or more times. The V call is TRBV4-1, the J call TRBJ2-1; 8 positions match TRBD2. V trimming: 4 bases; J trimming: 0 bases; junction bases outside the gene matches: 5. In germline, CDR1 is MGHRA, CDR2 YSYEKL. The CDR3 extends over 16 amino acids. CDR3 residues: CASSPFSGASYNEQFF. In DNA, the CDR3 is TGCGCCAGCAGCCCCTTTAGCGGGGCCTCCTACAATGAGCAGTTCTTC.

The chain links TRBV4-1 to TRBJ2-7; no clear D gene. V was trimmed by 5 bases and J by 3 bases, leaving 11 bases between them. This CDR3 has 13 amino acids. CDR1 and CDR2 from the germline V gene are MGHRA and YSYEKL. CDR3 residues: CASSRATDYEQYF. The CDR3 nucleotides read TGCGCCAGCAGCAGGGCGACGGACTACGAGCAGTACTTC.

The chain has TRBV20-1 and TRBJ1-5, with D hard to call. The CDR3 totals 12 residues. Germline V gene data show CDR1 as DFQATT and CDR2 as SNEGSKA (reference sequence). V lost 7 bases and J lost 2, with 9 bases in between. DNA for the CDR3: TGCAGTGGGGGAGCAGGCAATCAGCCCCAGCATTTT. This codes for CSGGAGNQPQHF.

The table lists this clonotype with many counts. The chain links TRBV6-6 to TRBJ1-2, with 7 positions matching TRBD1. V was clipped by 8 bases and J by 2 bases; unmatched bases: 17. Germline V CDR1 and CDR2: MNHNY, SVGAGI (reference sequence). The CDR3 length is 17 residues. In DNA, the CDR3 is TGTGCCAGCTCCCCGACAGGGTCCCAGAGCCTAAACTATGGCTACACCTTC. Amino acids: CASSPTGSQSLNYGYTF.

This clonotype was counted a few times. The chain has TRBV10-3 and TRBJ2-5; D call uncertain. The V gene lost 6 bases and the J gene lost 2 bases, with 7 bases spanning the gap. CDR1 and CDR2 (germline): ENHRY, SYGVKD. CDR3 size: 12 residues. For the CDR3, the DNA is TGTGCCATCAGCCCTGATCAAGAGACCCAGTACTTC. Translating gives CAISPDQETQYF.

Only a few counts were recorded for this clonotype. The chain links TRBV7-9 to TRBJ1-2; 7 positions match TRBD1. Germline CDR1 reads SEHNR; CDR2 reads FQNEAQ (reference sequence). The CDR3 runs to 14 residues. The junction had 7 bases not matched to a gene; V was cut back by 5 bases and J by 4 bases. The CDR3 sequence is CASSVGGQVYGYTF. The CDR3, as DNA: TGTGCCAGCAGCGTAGGGGGCCAGGTCTATGGCTACACCTTC.

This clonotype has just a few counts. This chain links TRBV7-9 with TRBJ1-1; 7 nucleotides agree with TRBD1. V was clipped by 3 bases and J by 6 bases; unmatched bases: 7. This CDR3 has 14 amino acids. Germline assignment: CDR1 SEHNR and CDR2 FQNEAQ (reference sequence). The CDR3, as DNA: TGTGCCAGCAGCTTCCCCGGGGACAGACCTGAAGCTTTCTTT. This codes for CASSFPGDRPEAFF.

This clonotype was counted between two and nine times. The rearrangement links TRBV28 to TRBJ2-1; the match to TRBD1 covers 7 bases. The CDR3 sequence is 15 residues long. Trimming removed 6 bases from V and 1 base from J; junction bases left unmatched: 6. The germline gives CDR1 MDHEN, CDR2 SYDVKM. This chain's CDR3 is CASRRTGVSYNEQFF. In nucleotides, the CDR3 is TGTGCCAGCAGAAGGACAGGCGTATCCTACAATGAGCAGTTCTTC. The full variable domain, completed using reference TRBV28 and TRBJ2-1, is DVKVTQSSRYLVKRTGEKVFLECVQDMDHENMFWYRQDPGLGLRLIYFSYDVKMKEKGDIPEGYSVSREKKERFSLILESASTNQTSMYLCASRRTGVSYNEQFFGPGTRLTVL.

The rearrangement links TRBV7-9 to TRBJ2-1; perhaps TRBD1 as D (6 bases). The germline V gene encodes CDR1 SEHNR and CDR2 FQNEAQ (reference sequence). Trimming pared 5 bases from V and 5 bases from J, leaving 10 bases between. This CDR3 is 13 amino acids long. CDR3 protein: CASSPDSNNEQFF. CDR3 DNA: TGTGCCAGCAGCCCGGACAGTAACAATGAGCAGTTCTTC.

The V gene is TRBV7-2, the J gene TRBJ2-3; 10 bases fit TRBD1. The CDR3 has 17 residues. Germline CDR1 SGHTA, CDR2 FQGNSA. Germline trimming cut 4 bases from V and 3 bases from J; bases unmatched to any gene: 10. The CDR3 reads CASSSWLGGQGTDTQYF. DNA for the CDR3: TGTGCCAGCAGCTCCTGGCTCGGGGGACAGGGGACAGATACGCAGTATTTT.

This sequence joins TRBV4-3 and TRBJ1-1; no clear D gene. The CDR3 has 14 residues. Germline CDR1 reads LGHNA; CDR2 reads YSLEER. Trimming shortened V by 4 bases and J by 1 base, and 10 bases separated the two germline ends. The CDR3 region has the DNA TGCGCCAGCAGCCGAGGATCTGAGAACACTGAAGCTTTCTTT. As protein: CASSRGSENTEAFF.

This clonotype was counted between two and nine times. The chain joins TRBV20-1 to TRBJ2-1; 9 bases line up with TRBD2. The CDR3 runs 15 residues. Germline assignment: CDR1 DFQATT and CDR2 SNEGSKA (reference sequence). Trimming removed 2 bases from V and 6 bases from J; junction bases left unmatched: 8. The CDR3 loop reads CSARHPSGTCNEQFF. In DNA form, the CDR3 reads TGCAGTGCTAGACATCCTAGCGGGACGTGCAATGAGCAGTTCTTC.

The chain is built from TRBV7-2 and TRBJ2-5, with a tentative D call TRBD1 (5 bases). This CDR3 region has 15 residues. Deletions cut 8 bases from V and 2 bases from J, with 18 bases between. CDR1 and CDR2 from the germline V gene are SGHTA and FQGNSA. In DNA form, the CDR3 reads TGTGCCAGCGGACCGTGGGGCAGGGATCAAGAGACCCAGTACTTC. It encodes CASGPWGRDQETQYF. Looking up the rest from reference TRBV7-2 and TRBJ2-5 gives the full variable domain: GAGVSQSPSNKVTEKGKDVELRCDPISGHTALYWYRQSLGQGLEFLIYFQGNSAPDKSGLPSDRFSAERTGGSVSTLTIQRTQQEDSAVYLCASGPWGRDQETQYFGPGTRLLVL.

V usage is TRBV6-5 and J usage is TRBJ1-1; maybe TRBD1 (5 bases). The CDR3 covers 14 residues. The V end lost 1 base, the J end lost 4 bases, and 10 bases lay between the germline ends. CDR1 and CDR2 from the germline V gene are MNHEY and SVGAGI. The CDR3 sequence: CASSYLTQGTEAFF. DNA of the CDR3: TGTGCCAGCAGTTACTTGACTCAGGGCACTGAAGCTTTCTTT.

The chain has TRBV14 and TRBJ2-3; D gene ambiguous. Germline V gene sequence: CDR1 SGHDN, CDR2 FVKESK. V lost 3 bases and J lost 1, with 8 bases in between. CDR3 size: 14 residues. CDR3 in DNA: TGTGCCAGCAGCCACAAACTCGGCACAGATACGCAGTATTTT. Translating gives CASSHKLGTDTQYF.

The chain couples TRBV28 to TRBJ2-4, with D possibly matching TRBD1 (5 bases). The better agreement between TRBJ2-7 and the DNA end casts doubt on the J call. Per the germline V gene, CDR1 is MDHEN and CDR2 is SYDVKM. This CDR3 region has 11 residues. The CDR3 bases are TGTGCCAGTTCAGGGTGGAACGAGCAGTACTTC. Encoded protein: CASSGWNEQYF.

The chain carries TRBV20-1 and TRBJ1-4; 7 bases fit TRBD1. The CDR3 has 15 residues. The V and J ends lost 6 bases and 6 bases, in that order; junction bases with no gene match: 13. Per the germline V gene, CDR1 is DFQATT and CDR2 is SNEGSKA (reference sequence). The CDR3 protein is CSALSGQGGYEKLFF. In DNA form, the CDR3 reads TGCAGTGCCCTATCCGGCCAGGGGGGATATGAAAAACTGTTTTTT.

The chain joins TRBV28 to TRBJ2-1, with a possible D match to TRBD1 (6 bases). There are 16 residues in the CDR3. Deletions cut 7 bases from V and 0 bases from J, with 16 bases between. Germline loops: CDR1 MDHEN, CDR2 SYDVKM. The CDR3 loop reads CASTWGHHSSYNEQFF. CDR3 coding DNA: TGTGCCAGCACCTGGGGACACCATAGCTCCTACAATGAGCAGTTCTTC.

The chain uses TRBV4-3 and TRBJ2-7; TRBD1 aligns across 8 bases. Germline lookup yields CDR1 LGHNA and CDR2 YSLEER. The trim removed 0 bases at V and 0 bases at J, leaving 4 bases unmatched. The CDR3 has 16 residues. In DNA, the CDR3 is TGCGCCAGCAGCCAAGAAGGAGGGACAGGCTCCTACGAGCAGTACTTC. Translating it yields CASSQEGGTGSYEQYF.

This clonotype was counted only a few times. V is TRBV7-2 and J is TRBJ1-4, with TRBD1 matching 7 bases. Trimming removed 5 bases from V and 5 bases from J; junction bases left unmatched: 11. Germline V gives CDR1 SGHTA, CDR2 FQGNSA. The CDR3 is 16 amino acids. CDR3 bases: TGTGCCAGCAGCCCCCAGGGGGGACAGAAGAATGAAAAACTGTTTTTT. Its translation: CASSPQGGQKNEKLFF. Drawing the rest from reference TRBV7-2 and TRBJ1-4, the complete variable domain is GAGVSQSPSNKVTEKGKDVELRCDPISGHTALYWYRQSLGQGLEFLIYFQGNSAPDKSGLPSDRFSAERTGGSVSTLTIQRTQQEDSAVYLCASSPQGGQKNEKLFFGSGTQLSVL.

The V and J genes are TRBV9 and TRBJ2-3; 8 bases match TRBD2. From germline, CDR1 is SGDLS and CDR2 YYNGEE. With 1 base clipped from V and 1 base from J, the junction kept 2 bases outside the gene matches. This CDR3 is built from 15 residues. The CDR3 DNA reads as TGTGCCAGCAGCGTATCAGCGGGGGGCACAGATACGCAGTATTTT. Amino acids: CASSVSAGGTDTQYF. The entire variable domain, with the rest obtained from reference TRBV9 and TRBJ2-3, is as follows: DSGVTQTPKHLITATGQRVTLRCSPRSGDLSVYWYQQSLDQGLQFLIQYYNGEERAKGNILERFSAQQFPDLHSELNLSSLELGDSALYFCASSVSAGGTDTQYFGPGTRLTVL.

As DNA, the CDR3 is TGTGCCAGCAGTCCCCCCCAGAGGGAGACCCAGTACTTC. Amino acids: CASSPPQRETQYF. This chain links TRBV12-3 or TRBV12-4 with TRBJ2-5; no firm D call. CDR3 length equals 13 residues. The V and J ends lost 5 bases and 5 bases respectively, with 12 bases between them.

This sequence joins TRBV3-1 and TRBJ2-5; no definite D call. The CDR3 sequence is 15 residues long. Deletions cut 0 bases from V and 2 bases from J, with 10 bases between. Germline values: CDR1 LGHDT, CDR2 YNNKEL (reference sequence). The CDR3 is CASSQDFTFQETQYF. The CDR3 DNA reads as TGTGCCAGCAGCCAAGATTTTACTTTTCAAGAGACCCAGTACTTC.